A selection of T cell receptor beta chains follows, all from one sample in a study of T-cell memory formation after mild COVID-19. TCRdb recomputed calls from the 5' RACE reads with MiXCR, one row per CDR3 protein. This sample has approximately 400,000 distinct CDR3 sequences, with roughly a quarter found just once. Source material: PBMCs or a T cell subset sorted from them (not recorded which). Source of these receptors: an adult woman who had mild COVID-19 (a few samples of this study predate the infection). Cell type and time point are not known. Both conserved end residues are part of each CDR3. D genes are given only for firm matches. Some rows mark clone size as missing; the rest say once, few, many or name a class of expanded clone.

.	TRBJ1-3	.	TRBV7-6	TGTGCCAGCAGCTTAGCCGGGACCTTCTCTGGAAACACCATATATTTT	CASSLAGTFSGNTIYF
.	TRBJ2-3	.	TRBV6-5	TGTGCCAGCAGTTACCGGGGGGCTCTCCCAGATACGCAGTATTTT	CASSYRGALPDTQYF
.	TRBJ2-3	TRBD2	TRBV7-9	TGTGCCAGCAGCTCCGGGACTAGCGGGAGGGATACGCAGTATTTT	CASSSGTSGRDTQYF
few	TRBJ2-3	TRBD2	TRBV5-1	TGCGCCAGCAGGTTAACGGGACTAAGCACAGATACGCAGTATTTT	CASRLTGLSTDTQYF
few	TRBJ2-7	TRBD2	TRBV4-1	TGCGCCAGCAGCCAAGTATATAGGGAGCGGGGGACCTACGAGCAGTACTTC	CASSQVYRERGTYEQYF
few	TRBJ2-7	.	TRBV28	TGTGCCAGCAGTTACCCCGGAGGGGGATACGAGCAGTACTTC	CASSYPGGGYEQYF
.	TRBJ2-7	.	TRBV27	TGTGCCAGTCGTAGCTGGACCTACGAGCAGTACTTC	CASRSWTYEQYF
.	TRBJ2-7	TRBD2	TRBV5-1	TGCGCCAGCAGCTTGCGATCGGGGCGGGGGGCCATTCTGAGGGAGCAGTACTTC	CASSLRSGRGAILREQYF
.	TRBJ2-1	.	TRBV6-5	TGTGCCAGCAGGTCCCGAGCCCATGAGCAGTTCTTC	CASRSRAHEQFF
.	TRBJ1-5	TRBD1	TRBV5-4	TGTGCCAGCAGCCCCGGGACAGGGGGCTTGAGCAATCAGCCCCAGCATTTT	CASSPGTGGLSNQPQHF
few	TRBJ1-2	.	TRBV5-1	TGCGCCAGCAGCCAAGACGGGGGCCCATATGGCTACACCTTC	CASSQDGGPYGYTF
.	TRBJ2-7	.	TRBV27	TGTGCCAGCAGTTTAAGGTTGGGGGCAGGGACATCCTACGAGCAGTACTTC	CASSLRLGAGTSYEQYF
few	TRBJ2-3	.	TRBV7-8	TGTGCCAGCATCCCGGAAAGCACAGATACGCAGTATTTT	CASIPESTDTQYF
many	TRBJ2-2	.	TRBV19	TGTGCCAGTAGATTTAAGGCAGGGTGGAACACCGGGGAGCTGTTTTTT	CASRFKAGWNTGELFF
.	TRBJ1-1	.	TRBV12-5	TGTGCTAGTGGTTTGGTAGTGACACAGAACACTGAAGCTTTCTTT	CASGLVVTQNTEAFF
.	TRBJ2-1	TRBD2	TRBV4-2	TGTGCCAGCAGCCAAGATCTCCGGGAGGGCCGGGATGAGCAGTTCTTC	CASSQDLREGRDEQFF
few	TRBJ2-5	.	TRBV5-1	TGCGCCAGCAGCTTTTCACACGAGACCCAGTACTTC	CASSFSHETQYF
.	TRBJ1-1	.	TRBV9	TGTGCCACCAACTCCGGGACGGCAGATGAAGCTTTCTTT	CATNSGTADEAFF
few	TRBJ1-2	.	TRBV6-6	TGTGCCAGCAGTAAAGACGGTACCTATGGCTACACCTTC	CASSKDGTYGYTF
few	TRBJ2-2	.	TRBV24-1	TGTGCCACCAGTGATCCTCTTACTCCCGCGAACACCGGGGAGCTGTTTTTT	CATSDPLTPANTGELFF